This T cell receptor beta chain was sequenced for a study of blood T cell repertoires in COVID-19. Study-level background: The origin of the acute and convalescent COVID-19 samples was the United States, Italy and Spain. Sources were T cells, B-cell-depleted T cells, or PBMCs; the material itself was cDNA or gDNA.

Seattle patient enrollment occurred during active infection, with longitudinal follow-up thereafter. Per the study methods: Cell counts per sample came from amplifying reference gene primers. The protocol was immunoSEQ multiplex PCR, while the TCRdb copy is restricted to in-frame clones and leaves out a portion. V, J and clone size were drawn from that table, and D and trimming were deduced from the DNA. The table shows approximately 330,000 clones, with 87% occurring only once. With V trimmed by 9 bases and J by 4 bases, 9 bases remained unmatched. Germline CDR1 is SGHTA and CDR2 is FQGTGA. This CDR3 has 15 amino acids.

The receptor's source is a man aged 25-40 years with COVID-19, enrolled during active disease. J is TRBJ1-2 and V is TRBV7-3; 12 bases are a match to TRBD1. Sequenced material: peripheral blood. The CDR3 region is CARGTGGAGIYGYTF. In nucleotides, the CDR3 is TGTGCCAGGGGGACAGGGGGCGCTGGTATCTATGGCTACACCTTC.